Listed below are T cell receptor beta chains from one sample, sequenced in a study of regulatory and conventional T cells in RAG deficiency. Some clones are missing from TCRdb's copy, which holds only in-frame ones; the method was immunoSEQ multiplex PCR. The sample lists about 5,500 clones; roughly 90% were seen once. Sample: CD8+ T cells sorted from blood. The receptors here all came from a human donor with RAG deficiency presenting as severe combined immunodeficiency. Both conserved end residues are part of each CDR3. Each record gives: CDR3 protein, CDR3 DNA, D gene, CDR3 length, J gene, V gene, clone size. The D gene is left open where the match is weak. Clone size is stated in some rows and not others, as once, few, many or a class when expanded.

cdr3_aa: CASSEWGLSNQPQHF
cdr3_nt: TGTGCCAGCAGTGAGTGGGGGCTTAGCAATCAGCCCCAGCATTTT
d_call: -
cdr3_length: 15
j_call: TRBJ1-5
v_call: TRBV6-1
clone_size: -

cdr3_aa: CASSLTPGTEAFF
cdr3_nt: TGTGCCAGCAGCTTGACCCCGGGGACTGAAGCTTTCTTT
d_call: -
cdr3_length: 13
j_call: TRBJ1-1
v_call: TRBV5-4
clone_size: -

cdr3_aa: CSARGETQYF
cdr3_nt: TGCAGTGCTAGAGGGGAGACCCAGTACTTC
d_call: -
cdr3_length: 10
j_call: TRBJ2-5
v_call: TRBV20-1
clone_size: -

cdr3_aa: CASSTRTGGYTEAFF
cdr3_nt: TGCGCCAGCAGCACCAGGACAGGGGGATACACTGAAGCTTTCTTT
d_call: TRBD1
cdr3_length: 15
j_call: TRBJ1-1
v_call: TRBV4-1
clone_size: -

cdr3_aa: CASNRGRSSYNEQFF
cdr3_nt: TGTGCCTCCAACAGGGGACGGAGCTCCTACAATGAGCAGTTCTTC
d_call: TRBD1
cdr3_length: 15
j_call: TRBJ2-1
v_call: TRBV27
clone_size: -

cdr3_aa: CASSTRQGAGNIQYF
cdr3_nt: TGTGCCAGCAGCACCCGACAGGGGGCAGGAAACATTCAGTACTTC
d_call: TRBD1
cdr3_length: 15
j_call: TRBJ2-4
v_call: TRBV11-2
clone_size: -

cdr3_aa: CASSDGYEQYF
cdr3_nt: TGCGCCAGCAGTGACGGCTACGAGCAGTACTTC
d_call: -
cdr3_length: 11
j_call: TRBJ2-7
v_call: TRBV10-1
clone_size: -

cdr3_aa: CASSLDITDTQYF
cdr3_nt: TGTGCCAGCAGCCTTGACATTACCGATACGCAGTATTTT
d_call: -
cdr3_length: 13
j_call: TRBJ2-3
v_call: TRBV7-2
clone_size: -

cdr3_aa: CSVGGLGRSSYNEQFF
cdr3_nt: TGCAGCGTTGGCGGGTTGGGGCGGAGCTCCTACAATGAGCAGTTCTTC
d_call: -
cdr3_length: 16
j_call: TRBJ2-1
v_call: TRBV29-1
clone_size: -

cdr3_aa: CASSSLGDTQYF
cdr3_nt: TGTGCCAGCAGTTCCCTTGGGGATACGCAGTATTTT
d_call: -
cdr3_length: 12
j_call: TRBJ2-3
v_call: TRBV27
clone_size: -

cdr3_aa: CASSSRQGADTGELFF
cdr3_nt: TGTGCCAGCAGCTCCCGACAGGGGGCAGACACCGGGGAGCTGTTTTTT
d_call: TRBD1
cdr3_length: 16
j_call: TRBJ2-2
v_call: TRBV9
clone_size: -

cdr3_aa: CASSFTGDRSYEQYF
cdr3_nt: TGTGCCAGCAGTTTCACCGGGGATCGATCCTACGAGCAGTACTTC
d_call: -
cdr3_length: 15
j_call: TRBJ2-7
v_call: TRBV27
clone_size: -

cdr3_aa: CASSWDYEQYF
cdr3_nt: TGTGCCAGCAGCTGGGACTACGAGCAGTACTTC
d_call: -
cdr3_length: 11
j_call: TRBJ2-7
v_call: TRBV7-8
clone_size: -

cdr3_aa: CASSVGPGQGFSTDTQYF
cdr3_nt: TGTGCCAGCAGCGTAGGTCCGGGACAGGGGTTTAGCACAGATACGCAGTATTTT
d_call: TRBD1
cdr3_length: 18
j_call: TRBJ2-3
v_call: TRBV9
clone_size: -

cdr3_aa: CASSVARGSDTQYF
cdr3_nt: TGTGCCAGCAGCGTAGCTAGGGGTTCAGATACGCAGTATTTT
d_call: -
cdr3_length: 14
j_call: TRBJ2-3
v_call: TRBV9
clone_size: once